The sequence of this TCR beta chain was determined in a study of PD-1 blockade in classical Hodgkin lymphoma. Study-wide findings and caveats: With CD4+ cells, TCR diversity rose significantly by C4D1, but not with CD8+ cells.

Relapses following autologous stem cell transplantation were seen in all patients, with brentuximab vedotin exposure varying. Reported best responses ranged across complete response, partial response or progressive disease. For this clone: The antigen remains undetermined.

CDR1 and CDR2 from the germline V gene are SGHTA and FQGTGA. This CDR3 contains 13 residues. The V and J ends lost 5 bases and 4 bases respectively, with 11 bases between them. Generated by immunoSEQ multiplex PCR, the TCRdb table keeps only in-frame clones and is missing some. Of tens of thousands of clones in the sample, around 87% were seen once. V and J are TRBV7-3 and TRBJ1-1; a possible D gene is TRBD1 (5 bases). The input for sequencing was peripheral blood mononuclear cells (PBMCs), taken at baseline. This clonotype was sampled from a human donor with classical Hodgkin lymphoma. The chain's CDR3 is CASSRTGPTEAFF. CDR3 bases: TGTGCCAGCAGCCGTACAGGACCCACTGAAGCTTTCTTT.